Here is one TCR beta chain with its context. A few counts support this clone. Its antigen remains unidentified. No much larger clone exists at a distance of one base, and base qualities are not known. The CDR3 runs 14 amino acids, cysteine and phenylalanine included. Only the CDR3 region is kept as DNA, spanning 42 bases read in frame from base 1. The germline V end is reduced by 1 base and the J end by 7 bases; junction bases left unmatched: 6. CDR1 and CDR2 (MGHRA, YSYEKL) derive from the germline V gene. The method behind the library was the immunoSEQ multiplex PCR assay. On the study's bioinformatics: A statistical classification framework was built for diagnosing cytomegalovirus status from the catalog of TCR beta chain sequences. Not all clones reach the TCRdb copy of this immuneACCESS table, which keeps in-frame sequences only. Checked studies attribute under half of the gap to unresolved V genes and leave the rest unexplained. V, J and clone size reflect that table, while D and trimming were determined from the DNA. This sample is represented by 100,000 to 150,000 clones; roughly 91% of them were singletons. The ten largest make up about 3% of the sample.

The sample belongs to a study of cytomegalovirus exposure and HLA in healthy donors (dated by TCRdb to 2016 to 2017). The study in broad terms: The 670 or so repertoires of the first cohort and the 110 or so validation repertoires were produced on the same platform, according to a later analysis. To predict cytomegalovirus infection status, the study brought together high-throughput TCR immunosequencing, statistical association of individual TCRs with disease status, and machine learning. Along with the roughly 610-subject first cohort, a separate validation cohort of over a hundred different subjects was used. The study aimed to test whether cataloging public T cell receptors could reveal signatures of past pathogen exposure. Study-wide conclusions, independent of this receptor: All 120 or so repertoires were used to score co-occurrence in the validation cohort in a later analysis, because that analysis had no HLA typing for the cohort. A few of the identified cytomegalovirus-associated TCR beta chains were confirmed in vitro to be specific for cytomegalovirus antigens. The classifier was reported to diagnose cytomegalovirus status with high specificity and sensitivity in both the original cohort and the validation cohort. The authors suggested that the approach could potentially be generalized to other disease states and immunological phenotypes. The study gave a list of 150 to 200 TCR beta chains associated with cytomegalovirus. Across donors, most TCR sequences were observed very rarely, whereas some public TCRs were present in many individuals. In a later analysis, TCRs clustered in the first cohort were found to also tend to co-occur in the roughly 110 validation repertoires, with approximately 95% of cluster scores above 0.

The donors were included in the validation cohort of over a hundred subjects, a group kept apart from the roughly 730-subject first cohort. Sample: PBMCs. The receptor comes from a man under 40 in good health and CMV-seronegative. In this chain, TRBV4-1 is recombined with TRBJ2-7; 8 of the junction bases match TRBD1. The bases are TGCGCCAGCAGCCAAGGACAGGGGATTCCGGAGCAGTACTTC. Its protein is CASSQGQGIPEQYF.